Reported below is one TCR beta chain. The assay was immunoSEQ multiplex PCR, and TCRdb's table has in-frame clones only and misses some. This sample has over 450,000 clones; around 78% occur once, and the top ten carry more than 0.01%. These data belong to a study of shared T cell receptors in the human thymus. The V gene lost 3 bases and the J gene lost 0 bases, with 12 bases spanning the gap. The CDR3 contains 15 residues. The V gene's germline CDR1 is WNHNN and CDR2 SYGVQD (reference sequence). The same sample was also used in a study of human thymus T cells. That source reports: Thymic repertoires of unrelated individuals were reported in related research to overlap highly.

This TCR was recovered from a boy less than two years old with a congenital heart defect. The genes are TRBV10-1 and TRBJ2-7, with D perhaps matching TRBD2 (5 bases). Sequencing was done on a sample of thymocytes. In nucleotides, the CDR3 is TGCGCCAGCAGTGATGTCGGGGTAAACTCCTACGAGCAGTACTTC. Amino acids: CASSDVGVNSYEQYF.